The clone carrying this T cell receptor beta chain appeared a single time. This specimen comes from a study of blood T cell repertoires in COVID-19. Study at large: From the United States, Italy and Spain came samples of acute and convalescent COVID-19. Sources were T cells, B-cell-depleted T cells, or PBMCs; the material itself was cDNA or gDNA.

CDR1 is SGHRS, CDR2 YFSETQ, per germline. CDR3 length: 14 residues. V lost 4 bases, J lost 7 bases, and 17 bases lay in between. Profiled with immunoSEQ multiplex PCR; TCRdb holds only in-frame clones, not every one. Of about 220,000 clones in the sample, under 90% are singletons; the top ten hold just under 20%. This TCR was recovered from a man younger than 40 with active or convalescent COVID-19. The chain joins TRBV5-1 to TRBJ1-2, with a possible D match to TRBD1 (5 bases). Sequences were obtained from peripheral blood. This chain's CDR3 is CASSPGGSEGGYTF. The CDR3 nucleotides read TGCGCCAGCAGCCCGGGGGGTAGCGAGGGTGGCTACACCTTC.